The sequence of this T cell receptor (beta chain) was determined in a study of blood T cell repertoires in COVID-19 (dated by TCRdb to 2018 to 2020). Looking at the study overall: The collaborator samples originated in the United States, Italy and Spain and spanned the acute and convalescent phases of COVID-19. The material from the prospective study consisted of cDNA or gDNA derived from T cells, B-cell-depleted T cells, or PBMCs. Deeply sampled blood TCRbeta repertoires from subjects exposed to, actively infected with, or recovered from COVID-19 were included in the dataset. The repertoires were released in a freely available public database intended as a resource for research on the immune response to SARS-CoV-2. The samples were drawn from the first 160 participants of the ongoing ImmuneRACE study and from 1,254 subjects provided by 6 global collaborators. Sample metadata almost always included a de-identified subject ID, COVID-19 status, age in years and sex. Where available, HLA class I and class II types were taken from metadata supplied by the sample provider and were not determined by assay-based typing. General study outcomes and caveats: The quantity of clinical and demographic metadata differed by source and by participant and was supplied without curation.

The immunoSEQ Assay, a bias-controlled multiplex PCR, was used to amplify TCRbeta CDR3 regions from genomic DNA. In the original analysis: The number of nucleated cells in each sample was estimated from the amplification of reference gene primers within the assay. To quantify the absolute abundance of each unique TCRbeta CDR3 rearrangement, sequence reads were collapsed and filtered. Productive Simpson clonality was computed per sample as the square root of Simpson's diversity index over productive rearrangements. As stored in TCRdb, this immuneACCESS dataset retains in-frame rearrangements with V and J assigned. A fraction of the clones does not appear; measured against another copy, unresolved V genes explain less than half of the discrepancy, and the remainder lacks a known reason. V and J calls plus clone size are reproduced from that table; the DNA served to infer D and trimming. Across this sample there are 250,000 or so clones, with roughly 90% seen only once. The ten largest make up about 2.1% of the sample.

Only one count was recorded for this clone. Its binding antigen is unknown. An end of the junction differs from the germline gene, which may be a read error. At one collaborating source in Seattle, patients were enrolled during active infection and were followed longitudinally through the course of disease. Whole blood was collected in K2EDTA tubes by collaborating institutions according to the institutions' own protocols. For TCRbeta analysis, collaborator samples were shipped as frozen whole blood, as isolated PBMCs, or as DNA extracted from either sample type. The TCR originated in a woman aged 55-75 years with COVID-19, enrolled during active disease. What was sequenced was peripheral blood.

The encoded CDR3 is CASSPGRGNPEAFF. The DNA sequence follows: TGTGCCAGCTCACCCGGGAGGGGGAACCCTGAAGCTTTCTTT. The chain joins TRBV18 to TRBJ1-1; TRBD1 might be the D gene, on 6 matching bases. CDR1 and CDR2 are drawn from the germline V gene: KGHSH, LQKENI. Measured from the cysteine to the phenylalanine, the CDR3 is 14 residues long. CDR3 DNA only is kept here, 42 bases in frame from base 1.